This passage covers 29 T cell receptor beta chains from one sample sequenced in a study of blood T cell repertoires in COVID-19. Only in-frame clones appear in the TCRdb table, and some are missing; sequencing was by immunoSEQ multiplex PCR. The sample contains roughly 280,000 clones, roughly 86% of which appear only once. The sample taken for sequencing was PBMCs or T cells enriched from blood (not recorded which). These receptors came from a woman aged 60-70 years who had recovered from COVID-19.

The DNA for the CDR3 is TGTGCCAGCAGCCCCGGGGGTCTTGGCCCCCTCCACTTT. Translated: CASSPGGLGPLHF. V is TRBV13 and J is TRBJ1-6; the D gene is possibly TRBD1 (5 bases). Trimming left V 5 bases short and J 13 bases short, with 15 bases between. The germline CDR1 and CDR2 sequences are PRHDT and FYEKMQ (reference sequence). The CDR3 covers 13 residues.

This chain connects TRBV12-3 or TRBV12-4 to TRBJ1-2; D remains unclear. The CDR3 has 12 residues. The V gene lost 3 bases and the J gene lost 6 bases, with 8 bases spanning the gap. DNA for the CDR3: TGTGCCAGCAGTTTTCGGGAGCATGGCTACACCTTC. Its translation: CASSFREHGYTF.

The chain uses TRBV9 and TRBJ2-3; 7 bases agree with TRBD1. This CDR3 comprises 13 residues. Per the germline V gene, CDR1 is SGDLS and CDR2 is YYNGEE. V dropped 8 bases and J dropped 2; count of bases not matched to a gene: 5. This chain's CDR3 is CASGQDVTDTQYF. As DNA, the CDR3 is TGTGCCAGTGGACAGGACGTCACAGATACGCAGTATTTT.

The CDR3 DNA sequence: TGTGCCAGCAGCTTACAACAGGGACACCTGAACACTGAAGCTTTCTTT. Its translation is CASSLQQGHLNTEAFF. The chain recombines TRBV5-4 with TRBJ1-1; TRBD1 is a possible D gene (6 bases). The germline CDR1 and CDR2 sequences are SGHNT and YYREEE (reference sequence). The CDR3 covers 16 residues. The germline V and J ends were trimmed by 2 bases and 0 bases, with 14 bases remaining between them.

This CDR3 reads CATSRSPEGEQFF. The CDR3, as DNA: TGTGCCACCAGCAGATCGCCGGAGGGTGAGCAGTTCTTC. V usage is TRBV15 and J usage is TRBJ2-1, with D perhaps matching TRBD2 (6 bases). Germline V lookup: CDR1 LNHNV, CDR2 YYDKDF (reference sequence). The CDR3 is made up of 13 amino acids. V was clipped by 2 bases and J by 9 bases, with 11 bases between them.

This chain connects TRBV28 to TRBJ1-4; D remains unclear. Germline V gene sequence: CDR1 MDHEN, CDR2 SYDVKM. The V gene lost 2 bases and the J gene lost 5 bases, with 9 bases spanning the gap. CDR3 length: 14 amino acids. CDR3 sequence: CASSLVSLNEKLFF. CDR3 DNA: TGTGCCAGCAGTTTAGTTTCTCTGAATGAAAAACTGTTTTTT.

CDR3 in DNA: TGTGCCAGCAGCTTAACTCCCGGACTAGCGAGAAATGAGCAGTTCTTC. It yields the protein CASSLTPGLARNEQFF. The V and J genes are TRBV7-3 and TRBJ2-1, with 9 bases fitting TRBD2. The CDR3 extends over 16 amino acids. The germline V gene encodes CDR1 SGHTA and CDR2 FQGTGA. Germline trimming cut 0 bases from V and 7 bases from J; bases unmatched to any gene: 7.

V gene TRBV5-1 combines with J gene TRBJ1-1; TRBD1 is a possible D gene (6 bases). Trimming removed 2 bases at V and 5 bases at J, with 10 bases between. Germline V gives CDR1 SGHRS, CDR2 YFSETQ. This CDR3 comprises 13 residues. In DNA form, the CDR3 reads TGCGCCAGCAGCTTTGGACAGACAACTGAAGCTTTCTTT. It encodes CASSFGQTTEAFF.

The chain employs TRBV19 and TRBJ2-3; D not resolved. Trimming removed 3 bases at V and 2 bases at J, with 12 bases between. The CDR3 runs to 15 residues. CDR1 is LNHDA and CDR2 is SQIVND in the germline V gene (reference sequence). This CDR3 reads CASSMARPPTDTQYF. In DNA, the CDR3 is TGTGCCAGTAGTATGGCGAGGCCCCCCACAGATACGCAGTATTTT.

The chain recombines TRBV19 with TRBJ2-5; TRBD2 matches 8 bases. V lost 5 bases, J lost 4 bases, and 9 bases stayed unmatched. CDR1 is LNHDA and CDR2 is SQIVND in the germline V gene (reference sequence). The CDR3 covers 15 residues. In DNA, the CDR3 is TGTGCCAGTAGTTTCCTAGCGGGTGAGGGAGAGACCCAGTACTTC. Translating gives CASSFLAGEGETQYF.

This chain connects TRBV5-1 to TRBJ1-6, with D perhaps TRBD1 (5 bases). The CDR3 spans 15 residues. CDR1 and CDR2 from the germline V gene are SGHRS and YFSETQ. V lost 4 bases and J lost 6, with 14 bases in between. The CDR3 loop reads CASSPMGGGNSPLHF. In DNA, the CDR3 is TGCGCCAGCAGCCCCATGGGGGGGGGTAATTCACCCCTCCACTTT.

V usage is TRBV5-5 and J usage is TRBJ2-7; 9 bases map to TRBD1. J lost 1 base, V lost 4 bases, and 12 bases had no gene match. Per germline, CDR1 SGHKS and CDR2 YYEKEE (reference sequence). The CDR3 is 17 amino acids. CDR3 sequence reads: CASSPAYRDRASYEQYF. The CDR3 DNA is TGTGCCAGCAGCCCAGCATACCGGGACAGGGCGTCCTACGAGCAGTACTTC.

The CDR3 sequence: CASSTWTPTANQPQHF. CDR3 in DNA: TGTGCCAGCAGCACATGGACACCTACGGCCAATCAGCCCCAGCATTTT. V gene TRBV14 combines with J gene TRBJ1-5; perhaps TRBD1 as D (5 bases). Trimming removed 5 bases from V and 3 bases from J, with 17 bases in between. CDR3 length equals 16 residues. Per germline, CDR1 SGHDN and CDR2 FVKESK.

CDR3 sequence reads: CASSQLARVISTGELFF. The CDR3, as DNA: TGTGCCAGCAGCCAACTGGCGCGGGTCATTAGCACCGGGGAGCTGTTTTTT. J is TRBJ2-2 and V is TRBV7-9, with D maybe TRBD2 (5 bases). This CDR3 has 17 residues. The V gene lost 5 bases and the J gene lost 4 bases, with 20 bases spanning the gap. Germline-derived CDR1 and CDR2 are SEHNR and FQNEAQ (reference sequence).

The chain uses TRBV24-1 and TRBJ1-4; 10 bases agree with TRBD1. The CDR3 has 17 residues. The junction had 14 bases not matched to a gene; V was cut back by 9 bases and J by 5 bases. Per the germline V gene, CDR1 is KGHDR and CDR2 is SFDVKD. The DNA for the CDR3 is TGTGCCACCGGGTCCGGGACAGGGGTTTCCTTAAATGAAAAACTGTTTTTT. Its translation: CATGSGTGVSLNEKLFF.

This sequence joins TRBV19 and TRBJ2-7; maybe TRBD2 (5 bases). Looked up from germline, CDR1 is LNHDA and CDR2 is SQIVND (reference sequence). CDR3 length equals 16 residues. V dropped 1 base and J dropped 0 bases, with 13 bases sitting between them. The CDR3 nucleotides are TGTGCCAGTAGTATAGCACCACTAGTCAACTCCTACGAGCAGTACTTC. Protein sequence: CASSIAPLVNSYEQYF.

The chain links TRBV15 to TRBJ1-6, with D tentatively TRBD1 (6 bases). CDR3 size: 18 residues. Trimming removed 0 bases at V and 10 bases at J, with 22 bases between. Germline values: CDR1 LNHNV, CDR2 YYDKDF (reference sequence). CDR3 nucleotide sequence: TGTGCCACCAGCAGAGAAGTCGGGGGGCAGCCTAGAGAATCACCCCTCCACTTT. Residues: CATSREVGGQPRESPLHF.

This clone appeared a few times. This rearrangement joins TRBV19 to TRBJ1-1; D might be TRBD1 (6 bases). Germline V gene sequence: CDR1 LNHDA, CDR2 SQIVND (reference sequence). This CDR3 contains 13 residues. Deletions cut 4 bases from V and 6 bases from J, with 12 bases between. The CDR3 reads CASSSRGKAEAFF. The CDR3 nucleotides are TGTGCCAGTAGTAGTAGGGGGAAGGCTGAAGCTTTCTTT. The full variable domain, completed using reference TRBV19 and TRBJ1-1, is DGGITQSPKYLFRKEGQNVTLSCEQNLNHDAMYWYRQDPGQGLRLIYYSQIVNDFQKGDIAEGYSVSREKKESFPLTVTSAQKNPTAFYLCASSSRGKAEAFFGQGTRLTVV.

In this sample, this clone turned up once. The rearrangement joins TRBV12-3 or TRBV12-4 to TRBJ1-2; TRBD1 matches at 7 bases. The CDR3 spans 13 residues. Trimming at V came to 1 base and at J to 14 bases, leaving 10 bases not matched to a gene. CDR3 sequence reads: CASSLGEGARVTF. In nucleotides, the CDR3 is TGTGCCAGCAGTTTAGGAGAGGGGGCGAGGGTTACCTTC.

The CDR3 spells CASSIPGTYSGANVLTF. The CDR3 DNA is TGTGCCAGTAGTATCCCTGGGACTTATTCTGGGGCCAACGTCCTGACTTTC. V is TRBV19 and J is TRBJ2-6, with a tentative D call TRBD2 (6 bases). The V and J ends lost 3 bases and 1 base respectively, with 13 bases between them. The CDR3 length is 17 residues. The germline CDR1 and CDR2 sequences are LNHDA and SQIVND (reference sequence).

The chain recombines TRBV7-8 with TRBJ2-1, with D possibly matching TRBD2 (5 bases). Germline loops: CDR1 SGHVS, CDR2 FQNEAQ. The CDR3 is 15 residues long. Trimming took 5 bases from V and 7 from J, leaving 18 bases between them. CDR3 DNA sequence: TGTGCCAGCAGCCTCCCCGAGAGGGATAGGAATGAGCAGTTCTTC. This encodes CASSLPERDRNEQFF.

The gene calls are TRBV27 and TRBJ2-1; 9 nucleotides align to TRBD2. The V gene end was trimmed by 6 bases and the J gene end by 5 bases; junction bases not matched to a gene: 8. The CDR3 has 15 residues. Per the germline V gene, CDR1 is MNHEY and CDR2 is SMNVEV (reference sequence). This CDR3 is CASSLGLAGNNEQFF. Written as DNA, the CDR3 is TGTGCCAGCAGCCTAGGGCTAGCGGGAAACAATGAGCAGTTCTTC.

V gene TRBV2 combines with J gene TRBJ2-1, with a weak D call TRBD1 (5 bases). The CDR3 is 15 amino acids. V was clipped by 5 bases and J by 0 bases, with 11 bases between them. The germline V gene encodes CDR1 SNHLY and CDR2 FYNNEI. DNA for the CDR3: TGTGCCAGCAGTCGACCAGGGTCCTCCTACAATGAGCAGTTCTTC. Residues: CASSRPGSSYNEQFF.

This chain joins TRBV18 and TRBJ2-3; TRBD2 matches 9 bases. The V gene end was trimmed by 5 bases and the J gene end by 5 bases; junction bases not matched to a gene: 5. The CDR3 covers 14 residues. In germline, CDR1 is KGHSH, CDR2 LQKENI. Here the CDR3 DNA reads TGTGCCAGCTCAAGATTAGCGGGAGAAGATACGCAGTATTTT. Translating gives CASSRLAGEDTQYF.

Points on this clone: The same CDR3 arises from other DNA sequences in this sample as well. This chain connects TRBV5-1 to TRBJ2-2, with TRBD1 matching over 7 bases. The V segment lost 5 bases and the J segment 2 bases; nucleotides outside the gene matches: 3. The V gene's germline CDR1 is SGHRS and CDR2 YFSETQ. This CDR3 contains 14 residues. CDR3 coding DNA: TGCGCCAGCAGTCGGGACAGCAACACCGGGGAGCTGTTTTTT. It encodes CASSRDSNTGELFF.

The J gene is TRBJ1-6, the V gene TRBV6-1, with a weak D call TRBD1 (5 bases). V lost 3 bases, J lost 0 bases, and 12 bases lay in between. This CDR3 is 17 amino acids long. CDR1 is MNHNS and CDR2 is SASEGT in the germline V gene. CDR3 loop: CASSDPGGFSYNSPLHF. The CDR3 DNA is TGTGCCAGCAGTGATCCCGGGGGGTTCTCCTATAATTCACCCCTCCACTTT.

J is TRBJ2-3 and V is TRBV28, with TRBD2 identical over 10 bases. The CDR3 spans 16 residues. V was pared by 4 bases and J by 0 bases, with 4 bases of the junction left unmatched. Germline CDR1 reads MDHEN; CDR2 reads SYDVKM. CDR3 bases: TGTGCCAGCAGTTCCCAGCGGGAGGGGAGCACAGATACGCAGTATTTT. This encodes CASSSQREGSTDTQYF.

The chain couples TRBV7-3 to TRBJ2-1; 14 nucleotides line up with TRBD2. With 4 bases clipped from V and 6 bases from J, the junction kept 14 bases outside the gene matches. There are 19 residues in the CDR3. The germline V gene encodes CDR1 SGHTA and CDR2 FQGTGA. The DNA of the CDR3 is TGTGCCAGCAGCTCCGGGACTAGCGGGAGAGTGAGAATGGGCAATGAGCAGTTCTTC. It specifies CASSSGTSGRVRMGNEQFF.

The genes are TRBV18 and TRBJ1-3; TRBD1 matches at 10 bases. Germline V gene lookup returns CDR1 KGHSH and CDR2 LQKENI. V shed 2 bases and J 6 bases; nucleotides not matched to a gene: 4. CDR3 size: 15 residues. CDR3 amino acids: CASSPGTGVENTIYF. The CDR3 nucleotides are TGTGCCAGCTCACCAGGGACAGGGGTTGAAAACACCATATATTTT.